Following are 9 T cell receptor beta chains from one sample sequenced in a study of blood T cell repertoires in COVID-19. Assay used: immunoSEQ multiplex PCR; TCRdb lists only in-frame clones, some missing. The profile shows over 150,000 clones, about 84% of them singletons. The material sequenced was peripheral blood. All receptors come from a human donor in a cohort sampled during active COVID-19.

The V and J genes are TRBV9 and TRBJ2-1, with 14 positions matching TRBD2. In germline, CDR1 is SGDLS, CDR2 YYNGEE. J lost 7 bases, V lost 0 bases, and 6 bases had no gene match. This CDR3 is 17 amino acids long. Here the CDR3 DNA reads TGTGCCAGCAGCGTAGATCGACTAGCGGGGGGGCTAAATGAGCAGTTCTTC. Translation gives CASSVDRLAGGLNEQFF. The complete variable domain, with remaining parts taken from reference TRBV9 and TRBJ2-1, reads DSGVTQTPKHLITATGQRVTLRCSPRSGDLSVYWYQQSLDQGLQFLIQYYNGEERAKGNILERFSAQQFPDLHSELNLSSLELGDSALYFCASSVDRLAGGLNEQFFGPGTRLTVL.

The rearrangement uses TRBV12-3 or TRBV12-4 and TRBJ2-3; TRBD1 aligns across 9 bases. The junction had 8 bases not matched to a gene; V was cut back by 11 bases and J by 5 bases. The CDR3 sequence is 13 residues long. CDR3 amino acids: CAGGTGPLDTQYF. For the CDR3, the DNA is TGTGCCGGTGGGACAGGGCCGTTAGATACGCAGTATTTT.

The rearrangement links TRBV27 to TRBJ1-2; maybe TRBD1 (5 bases). The V gene's germline CDR1 is MNHEY and CDR2 SMNVEV (reference sequence). This CDR3 spans 15 amino acids. V shed 6 bases and J shed 2 bases, with 16 bases lying between them. CDR3 coding DNA: TGTGCCAGCAGCCCAACGGGGGTTGGAAACTATGGCTACACCTTC. This encodes CASSPTGVGNYGYTF.

Points on this clone: As the CDR3 is not closed by the conserved phenylalanine or tryptophan, this likely results from a read error. It is unclear where the CDR3 begins or ends on the DNA, so no DNA is shown, and the CDR3 is as TCRdb lists it. This chain links TRBV30 with TRBJ1-2; the table calls TRBD1, which could not be checked here. The CDR3 totals 9 residues, both ends included. CDR1 GTSNPN and CDR2 SVGIG come from the germline V gene (reference sequence). This CDR3 reads CAWNPPGQG.

CDR3 sequence reads: CASSPNGNTIYF. The CDR3 coding sequence is TGTGCCAGCAGTCCCAATGGAAACACCATATATTTT. The chain combines TRBV12-3 or TRBV12-4 with TRBJ1-3, with D uncertain. V gave up 5 bases and J gave up 3 bases, with 5 bases separating them. This CDR3 contains 12 residues.

CDR3 DNA sequence: TGTGCCAGCAGCCCAGGGACTAGCGGGGGCCTAGCGGTCCAGTACTTC. Amino acid sequence: CASSPGTSGGLAVQYF. The chain carries TRBV9 and TRBJ2-5; 14 bases agree with TRBD2. Germline CDR1 reads SGDLS; CDR2 reads YYNGEE. The CDR3 runs 16 residues. The J segment lost 10 bases and the V segment lost 4 bases, leaving 12 bases of the junction unmatched.

V and J are TRBV4-1 and TRBJ2-7, with a weak D call TRBD2 (5 bases). The CDR3 has 14 residues. V was trimmed by 4 bases and J by 4 bases, leaving 14 bases between them. Germline CDR1 and CDR2: MGHRA and YSYEKL. Written as DNA, the CDR3 is TGCGCCAGCAGCCCACTAGGAAGGGTGTACGAGCAGTACTTC. Its translation: CASSPLGRVYEQYF.

The table lists this clone with a few counts. This rearrangement joins TRBV10-3 to TRBJ1-1, with TRBD1 matching over 7 bases. The CDR3 is made up of 16 amino acids. V was pared by 3 bases and J by 1 base, with 8 bases of the junction left unmatched. Germline CDR1 reads ENHRY; CDR2 reads SYGVKD. CDR3 region: CAISERGGGQNTEAFF. The CDR3, as DNA: TGTGCCATCAGTGAAAGAGGGGGCGGACAGAACACTGAAGCTTTCTTT.

The chain carries TRBV7-3 and TRBJ2-1; TRBD1 matches at 7 bases. The CDR3 covers 12 residues. After removal of 0 bases from V and 10 bases from J, the junction contained 0 bases not matched to a gene. CDR1 is SGHTA and CDR2 is FQGTGA in the germline V gene. CDR3 nucleotides: TGTGCCAGCAGCTTAACAGGGGGCGAGCAGTTCTTC. It translates to CASSLTGGEQFF.